The TCR beta chain under discussion was sequenced for a study of neoadjuvant anti-PD-1 for oral cavity cancer (dated by TCRdb to the early 2020s). A note on the overall study: Before curative-intent surgical resection, most patients were given three to four biweekly doses of nivolumab at 3 mg/kg. An approximately 34% response rate was observed in the parent correlative cohort, in which eleven to twelve patients were included. Under RECIST 1.1, patients with complete response, partial response or stable disease were classed as responders, and patients with progression were classed as non-responders. Patients without progression received a fourth nivolumab dose around day 43 and underwent definitive surgical resection on days 50-56. Paper-wide results and their limitations: Within PBMCs, T cell clonality (Gini index) was significantly higher in non-responders than responders after neoadjuvant nivolumab. A higher pretreatment blood Treg/Th17 ratio correlated with both higher pretreatment blood TCRbeta clonality and lower post-treatment tumor TCRbeta clonality. Only a few patients per response group were included in the TCR analyses, and the authors called for validation in larger cohorts.

The time point label here, explained by the study, means: before neoadjuvant nivolumab. The patients had newly diagnosed stage II-IVA oral cavity squamous cell carcinoma and had not received any prior systemic or radiation treatment. Everyone in the cohort had locally advanced, HPV-negative oral cavity squamous cell carcinoma. No culture maintenance or expansion was done, as the peripheral blood mononuclear cells went straight to analysis. Samples were obtained from a longitudinal correlative study of a single-arm phase II trial of neoadjuvant nivolumab in oral cavity squamous cell carcinoma. Genomic DNA-based TCRbeta sequencing was performed on subject-matched pre- and post-treatment PBMCs and tumors from three responders and three non-responders. Peripheral blood mononuclear cells were collected before nivolumab treatment and were collected again after treatment, at the time of surgery. The Maxwell RSC DNA from Cells kit was used to extract genomic DNA from PBMCs.

Worth noting for this clone: It lacks a known antigen. Within one base of it there is no much larger clone, and no base qualities were kept.

CDR1 and CDR2 are drawn from the germline V gene: SGDLS, YYNGEE. Ends trimmed: V by 3 bases, J by 7 bases; bases unmatched to a gene: 9. CDR3 length: 14 amino acids, cysteine to phenylalanine. Of all the DNA, just the CDR3 is kept, 42 bases in frame from base 1. For deep sequencing of PBMC libraries, mostly about 0.45 ug of input genomic DNA was used, and six replicates were run per sample. The immunoSEQ hsTCRbeta kit was used to prepare TCRbeta libraries, following the manufacturer's instructions. Sequencing of the completed libraries took place using an Illumina NovaSeq 6000 S4 flow cell after they had been pooled to approximately 3 nM. As for the original processing: The immunoSEQ Analyzer was used for raw data preprocessing and quality control. The analysis was limited to productive rearrangements, and each clonotype was defined by a unique CDR3 amino acid sequence. Repertoire clonality was estimated as the Gini-Simpson index, computed with the R package tcR. Gini indices were compared with Student's t test, and associations with tumor size change were assessed by Pearson correlation. TCRdb stores this immuneACCESS table with in-frame sequences only. Part of the clones is absent; in the studies checked, under half of the shortfall reflects unresolved V genes, and no reason is known for the rest. V, J and clone size were drawn from that table, and D and trimming were deduced from the DNA. The sample includes tens of thousands of clones, with roughly 84% observed a single time. The ten top clones hold around 2.6% of the sample.

The receptor was isolated from a person between 35 and 79 years old with oral cavity squamous cell carcinoma. The receptor chain draws on TRBV9 and TRBJ2-7; 8 central bases correspond to TRBD1. The material was PBMCs, obtained before nivolumab (anti-PD-1) treatment. The sequence in DNA is TGTGCCAGCAGCGAAACAGGGGGACGGTATGAGCAGTACTTC. Translated, this gives CASSETGGRYEQYF.